Below, 11 T cell receptor beta chains from the same sample are listed, as sequenced in a study of neurological immune-mediated disorders. Each CDR3 protein gets one entry after TCRdb re-called the 5' RACE reads with MiXCR. This table holds roughly 120,000 distinct CDR3 sequences, about 3.2% found once. Sequenced input: PBMCs. These receptors were taken from a woman in her 30s with multiple sclerosis.

This clonotype was counted at least ten times. The chain is built from TRBV7-9 and TRBJ2-1; D is perhaps TRBD1 (5 bases). From germline, CDR1 is SEHNR and CDR2 FQNEAQ (reference sequence). The V and J ends lost 0 bases and 2 bases respectively, with 11 bases between them. This CDR3 has 16 amino acids. The CDR3 protein is CASSLARQMTYNEQFF. CDR3 nucleotides: TGTGCCAGCAGCTTAGCGAGACAGATGACCTACAATGAGCAGTTCTTC.

This clonotype was recorded at least ten times. The V and J genes are TRBV5-1 and TRBJ2-1, with TRBD2 matching over 8 bases. There are 16 residues in the CDR3. In germline, CDR1 is SGHRS, CDR2 YFSETQ. V was clipped by 2 bases and J by 4 bases; unmatched bases: 8. The CDR3 nucleotides read TGCGCCAGCAGCTTTTCGGTAGCGGGACAATACAATGAGCAGTTCTTC. It is translated as CASSFSVAGQYNEQFF.

This clonotype was recorded at least ten times. V gene TRBV10-2 combines with J gene TRBJ1-1, with a tentative D call TRBD1 (5 bases). Germline CDR1 reads WSHSY; CDR2 reads SAAADI. Trimming shortened V by 2 bases and J by 2 bases, and 15 bases separated the two germline ends. CDR3 length: 16 residues. The chain's CDR3 is CASSEPRAGGNTEAFF. The CDR3 region has the DNA TGCGCCAGCAGTGAGCCAAGGGCTGGGGGAAACACTGAAGCTTTCTTT.

There are many counts of this clonotype. V and J are TRBV10-3 and TRBJ1-3; 8 nucleotides align to TRBD1. Germline V gene sequence: CDR1 ENHRY, CDR2 SYGVKD. V trimming: 5 bases; J trimming: 1 base; junction bases outside the gene matches: 7. The CDR3 sequence is 16 residues long. CDR3 residues: CAISRTGSRSGNTIYF. CDR3 DNA: TGTGCCATCAGTAGGACAGGGAGCCGATCTGGAAACACCATATATTTT.

This clonotype was seen ten or more times. This rearrangement joins TRBV27 to TRBJ1-2; tentative D call: TRBD1 (5 bases). The length of the CDR3 is 15 residues. Deletions cut 6 bases from V and 4 bases from J, with 18 bases between. Germline V gene data show CDR1 as MNHEY and CDR2 as SMNVEV (reference sequence). The CDR3 spells CASSDQRGDFYGYTF. The CDR3 DNA reads TGTGCCAGCAGCGATCAGAGGGGCGACTTCTATGGCTACACCTTC.

This clonotype was detected many times. The V call is TRBV7-9, the J call TRBJ2-5; perhaps TRBD1 as D (5 bases). The germline V gene encodes CDR1 SEHNR and CDR2 FQNEAQ (reference sequence). This CDR3 is 12 amino acids long. The ends were cut back, 4 bases at V and 5 bases at J, with 8 bases in the middle. In DNA, the CDR3 is TGTGCCAGCAGCTCAAACAGGGAGACCCAGTACTTC. Its protein is CASSSNRETQYF.

This clonotype has ten or more counts. The J gene is TRBJ2-3, the V gene TRBV6-5; possible D gene TRBD2, 5 bases. Trimming removed 4 bases at V and 0 bases at J, with 11 bases between. This CDR3 is 15 amino acids long. Per the germline V gene, CDR1 is MNHEY and CDR2 is SVGAGI. The CDR3 here is CASSSPRTSTDTQYF. Written as DNA, the CDR3 is TGTGCCAGCAGTTCGCCTCGGACTAGCACAGATACGCAGTATTTT.

The sample holds many counts of this clonotype. The CDR3 sequence: CASSPQDRERNYGYTF. CDR3 DNA: TGTGCCAGCAGCCCCCAGGACAGGGAGAGGAACTATGGCTACACCTTC. The chain recombines TRBV7-9 with TRBJ1-2, with TRBD1 matching 8 bases. Germline-derived CDR1 and CDR2 are SEHNR and FQNEAQ (reference sequence). J gave up 2 bases and V 5 bases, and 10 bases lay outside the gene matches. The CDR3 loop spans 16 amino acids.

This clonotype was detected only a few times. A much bigger clone sits one base away, suggesting this may be a read error. The CDR3 reads CASSPKSRQVAFF. The CDR3 DNA reads TGCGCCAGCAGCCCCAAATCTCGGCAGGTTGCTTTCTTT. This chain links TRBV5-1 with TRBJ1-1; no clear D. CDR1 and CDR2 (germline): SGHRS, YFSETQ. The CDR3 length is 13 residues. V lost 4 bases and J lost 11, with 18 bases in between.

This clonotype was observed at least ten times. The chain uses TRBV7-8 and TRBJ2-2; D remains unclear. V gave up 5 bases and J gave up 0 bases, with 10 bases separating them. Germline V gene data show CDR1 as SGHVS and CDR2 as FQNEAQ. This CDR3 comprises 15 residues. Here the CDR3 DNA reads TGTGCCAGCAGCCCTAGAATGGCGAACACCGGGGAGCTGTTTTTT. Protein product: CASSPRMANTGELFF.

In its sample, this clonotype was seen many times. The CDR3 DNA reads TGCAGTGCTAGAGATCGCGGTACACCCACCGGGGAGCTGTTTTTT. The encoded protein is CSARDRGTPTGELFF. The V and J genes are TRBV20-1 and TRBJ2-2; D gene ambiguous. V was cut by 0 bases and J by 4 bases, with 12 bases left in between. The CDR3 covers 15 residues. The V gene's germline CDR1 is DFQATT and CDR2 SNEGSKA (reference sequence).